The T cell receptor beta chain described here comes from a study of tumor and adjacent non-tumor tissue in lung cancer. Overall study findings and caveats: TCR diversity was significantly greater in tumor than normal lung tissue.

The CDR3 is 16 amino acids. CDR1 is SGHNT, CDR2 YENEEA, per germline. TCRbeta libraries were built with three rounds of nested PCR, modified from ARM-PCR. MiXCR was run by TCRdb on the multiplex PCR reads, yielding one entry per CDR3 protein. The data show more than 85,000 distinct CDR3 sequences, more than 55% seen once. This sample's RNA came from whole unsorted tissue. This non-tumor lung sample came from over 3 cm beyond the tumor edge. Between August and November 2014, newly diagnosed, chemotherapy-naive lung cancer patients underwent thoracic surgery in China. On this clonotype: No antigen is known for it. A junction boundary mismatches the germline segment, possibly from a read error.

The sample was distant non-tumor lung tissue. The V call is TRBV11-3, the J call TRBJ2-3, with 12 nucleotides matching TRBD2. This sequence originates from a man aged 25-45 years with non-small cell lung cancer. CDR3 DNA: TGTGCCAGCAGCAGGGGGACTAGCGGGCGGTCAGAAACGCAGTTTTTT. The encoded protein is CASSRGTSGRSETQFF.